This TCR beta chain was recorded in a study of T cells in Graves' hyperthyroidism and ophthalmopathy. The sample holds many counts of this clonotype. TCR beta CDR3 sequences were amplified from RNA transcripts. The TCR CDR3 first-round RT-PCR relied on the HTBI primer set. One entry per CDR3 protein, called by TCRdb with MiXCR from the multiplex PCR reads. The sample records hundreds of thousands of distinct CDR3 sequences, roughly 14% being singletons. V lost 4 bases and J lost 12; bases outside the gene matches: 11. Germline assignment: CDR1 KGHDR and CDR2 SFDVKD. The CDR3 length is 14 residues. The receptor was isolated from a woman aged 40 to 50 with Graves' ophthalmopathy. Sequenced material: blood. The chain links TRBV24-1 to TRBJ2-1; 7 bases match TRBD2. CDR3 in amino acids: CATSDGDYRSRQFF. In DNA, the CDR3 is TGTGCCACCAGTGACGGGGACTACCGCTCTAGGCAGTTCTTC.